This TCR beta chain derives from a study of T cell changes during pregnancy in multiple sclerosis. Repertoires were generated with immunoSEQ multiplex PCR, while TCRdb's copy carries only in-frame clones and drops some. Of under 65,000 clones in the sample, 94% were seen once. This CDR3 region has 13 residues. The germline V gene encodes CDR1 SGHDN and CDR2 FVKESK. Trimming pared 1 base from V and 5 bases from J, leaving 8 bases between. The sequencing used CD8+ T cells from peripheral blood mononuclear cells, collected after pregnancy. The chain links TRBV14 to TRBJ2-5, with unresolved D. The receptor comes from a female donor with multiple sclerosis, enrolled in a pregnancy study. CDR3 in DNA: TGTGCCAGCAGCCAAGCTCTAGTCGAGACCCAGTACTTC. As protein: CASSQALVETQYF.